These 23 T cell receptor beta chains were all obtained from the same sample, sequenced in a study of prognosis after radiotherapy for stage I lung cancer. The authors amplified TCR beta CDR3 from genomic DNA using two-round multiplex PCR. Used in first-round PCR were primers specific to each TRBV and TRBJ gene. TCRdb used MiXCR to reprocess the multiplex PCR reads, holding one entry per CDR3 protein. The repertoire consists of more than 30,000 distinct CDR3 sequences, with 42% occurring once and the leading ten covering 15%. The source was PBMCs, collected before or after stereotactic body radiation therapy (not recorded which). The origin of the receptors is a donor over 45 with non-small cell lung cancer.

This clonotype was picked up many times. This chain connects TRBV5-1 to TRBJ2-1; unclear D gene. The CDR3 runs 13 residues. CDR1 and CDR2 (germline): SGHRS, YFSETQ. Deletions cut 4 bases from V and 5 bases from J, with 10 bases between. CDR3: CASSDEPHNEQFF. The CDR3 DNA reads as TGCGCCAGCAGCGACGAGCCCCACAATGAGCAGTTCTTC.

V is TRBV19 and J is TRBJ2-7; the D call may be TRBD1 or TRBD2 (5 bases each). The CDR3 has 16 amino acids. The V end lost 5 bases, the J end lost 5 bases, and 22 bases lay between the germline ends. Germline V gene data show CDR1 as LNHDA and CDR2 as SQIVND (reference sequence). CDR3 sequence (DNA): TGTGCCAGTAGTGCCGGGTTGGGGCGAATCGGGGACGAGCAGTACTTC. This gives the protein CASSAGLGRIGDEQYF.

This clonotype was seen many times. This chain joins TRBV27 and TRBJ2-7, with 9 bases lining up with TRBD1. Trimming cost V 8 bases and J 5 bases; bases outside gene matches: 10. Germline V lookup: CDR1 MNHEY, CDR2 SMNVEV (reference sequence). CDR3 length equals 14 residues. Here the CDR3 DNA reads TGTGCCAGCTCGATAGGGGGGACAGGGAACGAGCAGTACTTC. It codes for CASSIGGTGNEQYF.

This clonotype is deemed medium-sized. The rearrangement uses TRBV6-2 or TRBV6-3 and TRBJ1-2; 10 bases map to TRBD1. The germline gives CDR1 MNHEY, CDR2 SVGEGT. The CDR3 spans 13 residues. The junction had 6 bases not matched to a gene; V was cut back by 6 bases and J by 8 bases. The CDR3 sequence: CASRPTGGGGYTF. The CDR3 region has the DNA TGTGCCAGCAGACCGACAGGGGGCGGAGGCTACACCTTC.

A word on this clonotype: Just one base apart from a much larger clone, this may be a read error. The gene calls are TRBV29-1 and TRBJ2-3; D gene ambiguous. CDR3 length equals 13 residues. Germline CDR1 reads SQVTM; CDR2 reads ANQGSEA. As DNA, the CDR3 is TGCAGAGTTGAAGGTCAGGGCACAGATACGCAGTATTTT. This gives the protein CRVEGQGTDTQYF.

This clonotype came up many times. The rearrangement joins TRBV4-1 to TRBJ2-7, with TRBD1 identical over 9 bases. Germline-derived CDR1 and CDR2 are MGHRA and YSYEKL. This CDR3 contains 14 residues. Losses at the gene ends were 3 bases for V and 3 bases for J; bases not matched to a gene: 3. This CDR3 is CASSHRTGVYEQYF. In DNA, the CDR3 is TGCGCCAGCAGCCACAGGACAGGGGTCTACGAGCAGTACTTC.

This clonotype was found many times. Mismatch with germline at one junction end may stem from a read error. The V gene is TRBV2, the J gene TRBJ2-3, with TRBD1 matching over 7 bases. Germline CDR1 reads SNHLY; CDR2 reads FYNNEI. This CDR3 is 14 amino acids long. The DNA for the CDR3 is TGTGCGAGCAGAATGACAGGGATTGCAGATACGCAGTATTTT. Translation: CASRMTGIADTQYF.

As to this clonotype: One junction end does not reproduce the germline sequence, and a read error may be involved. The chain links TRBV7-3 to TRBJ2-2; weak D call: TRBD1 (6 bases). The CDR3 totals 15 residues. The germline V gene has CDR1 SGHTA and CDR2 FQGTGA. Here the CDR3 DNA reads TGTGCCAGCAGCCGGACAGTGGTGAACACCTGGGAGCTGTTTTTT. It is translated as CASSRTVVNTWELFF.

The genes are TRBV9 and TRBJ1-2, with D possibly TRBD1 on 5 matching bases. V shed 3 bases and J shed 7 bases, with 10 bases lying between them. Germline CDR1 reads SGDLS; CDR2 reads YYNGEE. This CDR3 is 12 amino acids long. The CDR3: CASSEAGVGYTF. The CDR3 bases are TGTGCCAGCAGCGAGGCGGGGGTTGGCTACACCTTC.

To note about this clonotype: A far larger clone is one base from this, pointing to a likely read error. In DNA, the CDR3 is TGTGCCAGCAGCGTAGTCCCGGGCGAGCAGTTCTTC. This codes for CASSVVPGEQFF. This chain connects TRBV9 to TRBJ2-1; D unresolved. Between the trimmed V and J ends, which lost 0 bases and 10 bases, there was a span of 8 bases. The CDR3 spans 12 residues. Germline V lookup: CDR1 SGDLS, CDR2 YYNGEE.

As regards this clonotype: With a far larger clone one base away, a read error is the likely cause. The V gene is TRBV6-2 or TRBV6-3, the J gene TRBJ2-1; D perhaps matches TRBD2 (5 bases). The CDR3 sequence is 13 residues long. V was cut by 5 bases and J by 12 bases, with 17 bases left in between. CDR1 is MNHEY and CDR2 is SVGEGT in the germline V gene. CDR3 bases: TGTGCCAGCAGTGAGCCGGGAAGGAGTGGGCAGTTCTTC. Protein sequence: CASSEPGRSGQFF.

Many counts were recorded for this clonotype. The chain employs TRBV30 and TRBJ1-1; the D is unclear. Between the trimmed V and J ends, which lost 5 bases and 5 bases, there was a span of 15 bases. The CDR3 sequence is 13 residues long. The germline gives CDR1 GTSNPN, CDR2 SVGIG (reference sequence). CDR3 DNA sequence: TGTGCCTGGGTAGACTTACTTAGGACTGAAGCTTTCTTT. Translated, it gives CAWVDLLRTEAFF.

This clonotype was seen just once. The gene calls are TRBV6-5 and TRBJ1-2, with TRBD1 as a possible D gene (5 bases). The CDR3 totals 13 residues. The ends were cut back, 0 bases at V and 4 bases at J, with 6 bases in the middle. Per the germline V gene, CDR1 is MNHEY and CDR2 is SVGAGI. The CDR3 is CASSYSGVYGYTF. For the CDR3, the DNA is TGTGCCAGCAGTTACTCGGGGGTCTATGGCTACACCTTC.

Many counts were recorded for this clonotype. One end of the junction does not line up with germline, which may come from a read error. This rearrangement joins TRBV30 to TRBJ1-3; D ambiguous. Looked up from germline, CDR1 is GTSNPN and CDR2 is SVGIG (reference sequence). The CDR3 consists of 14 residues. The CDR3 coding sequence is TGTGCCTGGAGTCCTACTGTCTCTGGAGACACCATATATTTT. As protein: CAWSPTVSGDTIYF.

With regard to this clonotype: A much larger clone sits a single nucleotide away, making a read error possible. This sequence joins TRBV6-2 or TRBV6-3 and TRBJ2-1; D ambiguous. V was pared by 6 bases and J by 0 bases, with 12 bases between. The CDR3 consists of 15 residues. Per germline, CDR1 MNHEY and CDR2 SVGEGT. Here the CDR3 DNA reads TGTGCCAGCAGCCGATTCGAAATCTCCTACAATGAGCAGTTCTTC. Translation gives CASSRFEISYNEQFF.

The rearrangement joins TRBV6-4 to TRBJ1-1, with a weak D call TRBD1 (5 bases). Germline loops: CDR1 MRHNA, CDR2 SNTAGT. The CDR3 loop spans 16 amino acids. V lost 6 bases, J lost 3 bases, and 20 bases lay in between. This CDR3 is CASSQGVGDCDTEAFF. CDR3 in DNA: TGTGCCAGCAGCCAGGGCGTCGGCGACTGTGACACTGAAGCTTTCTTT.

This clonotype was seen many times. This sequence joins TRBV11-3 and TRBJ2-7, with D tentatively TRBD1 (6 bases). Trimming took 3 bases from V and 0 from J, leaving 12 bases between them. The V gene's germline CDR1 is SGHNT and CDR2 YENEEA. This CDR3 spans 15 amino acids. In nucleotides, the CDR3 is TGTGCCAGCAGCTTTCGGACAGAACCCTCCTACGAGCAGTACTTC. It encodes CASSFRTEPSYEQYF.

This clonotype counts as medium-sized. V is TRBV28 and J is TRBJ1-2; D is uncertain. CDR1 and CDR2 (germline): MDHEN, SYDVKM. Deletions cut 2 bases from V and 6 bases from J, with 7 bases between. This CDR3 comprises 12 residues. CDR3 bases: TGTGCCAGCAGTTTAGACACCGATGGCTACACCTTC. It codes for CASSLDTDGYTF.

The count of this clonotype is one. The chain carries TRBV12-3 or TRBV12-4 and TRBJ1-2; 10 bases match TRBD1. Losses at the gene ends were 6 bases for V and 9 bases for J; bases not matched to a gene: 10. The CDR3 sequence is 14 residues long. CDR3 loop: CASSLRQGASSYTF. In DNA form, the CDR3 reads TGTGCCAGCAGCCTACGACAGGGGGCATCAAGCTACACCTTC.

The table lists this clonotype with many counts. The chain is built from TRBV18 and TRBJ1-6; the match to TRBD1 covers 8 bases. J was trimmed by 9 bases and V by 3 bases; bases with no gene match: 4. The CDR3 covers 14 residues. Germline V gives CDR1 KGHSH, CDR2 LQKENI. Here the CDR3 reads CASSPQGAGSPLHF. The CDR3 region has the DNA TGTGCCAGCTCACCGCAGGGGGCGGGTTCACCCCTCCACTTT.

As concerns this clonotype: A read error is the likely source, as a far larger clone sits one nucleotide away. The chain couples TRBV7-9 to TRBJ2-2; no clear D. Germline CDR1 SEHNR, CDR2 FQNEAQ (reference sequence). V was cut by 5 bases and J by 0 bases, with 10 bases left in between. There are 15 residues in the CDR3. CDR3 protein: CASSRVASNTGELFF. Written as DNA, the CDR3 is TGTGCCAGCAGCCGGGTGGCTTCGAACACCGGGGAGCTGTTTTTT. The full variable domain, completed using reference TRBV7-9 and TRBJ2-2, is DTGVSQNPRHKITKRGQNVTFRCDPISEHNRLYWYRQTLGQGPEFLTYFQNEAQLEKSRLLSDRFSAERPKGSFSTLEIQRTEQGDSAMYLCASSRVASNTGELFFGEGSRLTVL.

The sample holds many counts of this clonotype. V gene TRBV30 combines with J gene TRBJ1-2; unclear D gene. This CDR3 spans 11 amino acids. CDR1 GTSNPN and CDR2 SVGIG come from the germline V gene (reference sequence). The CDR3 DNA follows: TGTGGGGTCACCTGGAACTATGGCTACACCTTC. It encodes CGVTWNYGYTF.

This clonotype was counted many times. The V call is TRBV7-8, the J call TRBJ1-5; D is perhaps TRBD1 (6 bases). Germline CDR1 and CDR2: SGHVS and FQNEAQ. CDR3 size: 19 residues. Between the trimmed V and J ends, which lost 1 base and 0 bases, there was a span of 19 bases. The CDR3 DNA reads TGTGCCAGCAGCTTAGTTCGGTGGGGAACAGGGTCTAGCAATCAGCCCCAGCATTTT. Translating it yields CASSLVRWGTGSSNQPQHF.